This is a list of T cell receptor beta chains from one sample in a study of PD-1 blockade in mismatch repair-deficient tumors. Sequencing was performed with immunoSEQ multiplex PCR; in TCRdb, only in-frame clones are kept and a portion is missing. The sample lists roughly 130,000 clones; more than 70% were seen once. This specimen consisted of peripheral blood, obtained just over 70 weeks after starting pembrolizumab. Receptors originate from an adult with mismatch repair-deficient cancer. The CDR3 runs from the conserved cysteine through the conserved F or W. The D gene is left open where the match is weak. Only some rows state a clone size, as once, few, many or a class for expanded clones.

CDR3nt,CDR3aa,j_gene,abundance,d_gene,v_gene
TGTGCCAGCAGTGAAGAGAGACGGTTTCGAGCGTATTTT,CASSEERRFRAYF,TRBJ2-3,-,-,TRBV6-1
TGTGCCAGCAGCACAACAGGGGCGGGAGGAAAGTACTTC,CASSTTGAGGKYF,TRBJ2-7,-,-,TRBV7-2
TGTGCCAGTAGTTGGGGGGGCGACCTGAATGAGCAGTTCTTC,CASSWGGDLNEQFF,TRBJ2-1,-,-,TRBV19
TGTGCCAGCAGCTTAGCGCTTGGAGTCTTAGACGAGCAGTACTTC,CASSLALGVLDEQYF,TRBJ2-7,-,-,TRBV7-9
TGTGCCAGCAGTGAGTTAGGGGACACTGAAGCTTTCTTT,CASSELGDTEAFF,TRBJ1-1,-,-,TRBV27
TGTGCCAGCAGCGTAGAGGCGGCACCAACAGATACGCAGTATTTT,CASSVEAAPTDTQYF,TRBJ2-3,-,-,TRBV9
TGTGCCAGCAGCTTACCTAGTGGGGCCTACGAGCAGTACTTC,CASSLPSGAYEQYF,TRBJ2-7,few,-,TRBV11-1
TGTGCCAGCAGTCTTGGGGGCAGGGCCTACGAGCAGTACTTC,CASSLGGRAYEQYF,TRBJ2-7,-,-,TRBV28
TGCAGCGTTAAGACAGGGAGGAGGTATAGCAATCAGCCCCAGCATTTT,CSVKTGRRYSNQPQHF,TRBJ1-5,-,TRBD1,TRBV29-1
TGCGCCAGCAGCAAGGGCCCCGAGGGCCACGAGCAGTACTTC,CASSKGPEGHEQYF,TRBJ2-7,-,-,TRBV5-1
TGTGCCAGCAGTTTGGGCGGATTGGGCTACGAGCAGTACTTC,CASSLGGLGYEQYF,TRBJ2-7,-,-,TRBV27
TGTGCCAGCAGCTTAGTTCTCAGGGGCCGCATCCATAGGGAAGCTTTCTTT,CASSLVLRGRIHREAFF,TRBJ1-1,-,-,TRBV11-2
TGTGCCAGCAGCTTGGCCGGGGGGCATCCTACTGAAGCTTTCTTT,CASSLAGGHPTEAFF,TRBJ1-1,-,-,TRBV5-4
TGTGCCAGTAGTCCCCCGGCAGACTACAATGAGCAGTTCTTC,CASSPPADYNEQFF,TRBJ2-1,-,-,TRBV19
TGTGCCAGCAGCTTTCAAGGGGGGCTCACTAGCACAGATACGCAGTATTTT,CASSFQGGLTSTDTQYF,TRBJ2-3,-,-,TRBV7-9
TGTGCCAGCAGCGTAGGTGGGGACAGTCATCCTGGAAACACCATATATTTT,CASSVGGDSHPGNTIYF,TRBJ1-3,-,TRBD1,TRBV9
TGTGCCAGCAGCTTAGCGTGGGAGGACGAGCAGTACTTC,CASSLAWEDEQYF,TRBJ2-7,few,-,TRBV7-9
TGCGCCAGCAGCTTGGCCTATCCCGGTTACAATGAGCAGTTCTTC,CASSLAYPGYNEQFF,TRBJ2-1,-,-,TRBV5-1
TGTGCCAGCAGCCGAGTTGGCAGTTGGGGTACAGATACGCAGTATTTT,CASSRVGSWGTDTQYF,TRBJ2-3,-,-,TRBV7-6
TGTGCCAGCAGTTTTGCTAGCAGGAACGAGCAGTACTTC,CASSFASRNEQYF,TRBJ2-7,-,-,TRBV27
TGTGCCAGCAGTTTATTAGGACAGGGCTACGAGCAGTACTTC,CASSLLGQGYEQYF,TRBJ2-7,-,TRBD1,TRBV28
TGTGCCAGCAGTAGATACCCGGCACCGGGGACTAGAAGGGGTTCCGAGCAGTACTTC,CASSRYPAPGTRRGSEQYF,TRBJ2-7,-,TRBD2,TRBV28
TGTGCCAGCAGCCCTTGGACAGGGGACCTCTCTGGGGCCAACGTCCTGACTTTC,CASSPWTGDLSGANVLTF,TRBJ2-6,-,TRBD1,TRBV9
TGTGCCAGCAGTTTGCAAGTACAAGAGACCCAGTACTTC,CASSLQVQETQYF,TRBJ2-5,-,-,TRBV27
TGTGCCAGCACCCCGAGTGAGGGGGGCTTATCCGGGGCCAACGTCCTGACTTTC,CASTPSEGGLSGANVLTF,TRBJ2-6,-,-,TRBV7-8
TGCAGCGTTGAAGGCCAGGGGAGCGAGCAGTACTTC,CSVEGQGSEQYF,TRBJ2-7,-,-,TRBV29-1
TGTGCCAGCAGTTTCGGGCCCCCCGGTCGGAATGAGCAGTTCTTC,CASSFGPPGRNEQFF,TRBJ2-1,-,-,TRBV27
TGTGCCAGCAGTAGGGGACAGGGACTCGATACGCAGTATTTT,CASSRGQGLDTQYF,TRBJ2-3,-,TRBD1,TRBV27
TGTGCCAGTAGTATAGACGGCGGGATGCACTTTTACGAGCAGTACTTC,CASSIDGGMHFYEQYF,TRBJ2-7,-,-,TRBV19
TGCGCCAGCAGTGAAGGGGACAGGAGCTCCTACGAGCAGTACTTC,CASSEGDRSSYEQYF,TRBJ2-7,-,TRBD1,TRBV10-2
TGTGCCAGCAGTCCCATGGGGACAGGGGAGGACCAGCCCCAGCATTTT,CASSPMGTGEDQPQHF,TRBJ1-5,-,TRBD1,TRBV27
TGTGCCAGCAGCTTGGACAGGGTGGGCGAGCAGTACTTC,CASSLDRVGEQYF,TRBJ2-7,few,-,TRBV5-4
TGTGCCAGCAGCGTACCCAGTGACCCGGTGGTTTACCAGAACACTGAAGCTTTCTTT,CASSVPSDPVVYQNTEAFF,TRBJ1-1,-,-,TRBV9
TGTGCCAGCAGTTTATCGTCCGGGAGCTCCTACGAGCAGTACTTC,CASSLSSGSSYEQYF,TRBJ2-7,-,-,TRBV27
TGTGCCAGCAGCCAGGACCTCATGGGACTCGAGCAGTACTTC,CASSQDLMGLEQYF,TRBJ2-7,-,-,TRBV13
TGTGCCAGCAGCCCCCGTGGGAAGCCTCGGGCTTACGAGCAGTACTTC,CASSPRGKPRAYEQYF,TRBJ2-7,-,-,TRBV5-4
TGTGCCAGCAAGACTGGACCCGTGGGCGGGACTGAAGCTTTCTTT,CASKTGPVGGTEAFF,TRBJ1-1,once,-,TRBV6-1
TGCGCCAGCAGCCGGGACTCCATTGAGACAGGGGGTACAAATGAGCAGTTCTTC,CASSRDSIETGGTNEQFF,TRBJ2-1,-,TRBD1,TRBV4-1
TGTGCCTGGAGTGTTCTAACAGGGGGCACGGAAGCTTTCTTT,CAWSVLTGGTEAFF,TRBJ1-1,few,TRBD1,TRBV30
TGTGCCAGCAGCTTAGCAGGGGGACAGGGGACCGGGGAGCTGTTTTTT,CASSLAGGQGTGELFF,TRBJ2-2,few,TRBD1,TRBV11-2
TGTGCCAGCACTACACTCTTGGGCACTGAAGCTTTCTTT,CASTTLLGTEAFF,TRBJ1-1,-,-,TRBV28
TGTGCCAGCAGTCCGACTAGCGGGAGCCCCTACGAGCAGTACTTC,CASSPTSGSPYEQYF,TRBJ2-7,-,TRBD2,TRBV6-5
TGTGCCAGCAGTGACCCGGGACAGGGTCGCTCTGGGGCCAACGTCCTGACTTTC,CASSDPGQGRSGANVLTF,TRBJ2-6,-,TRBD1,TRBV6-4
TGTGCCAGCAGTTTACTAGCGGGCGACAGAGAGACCCAGTACTTC,CASSLLAGDRETQYF,TRBJ2-5,-,TRBD2,TRBV28
TGTGCCAGCAAGGGACAGGTCAATCAGCCCCAGCATTTT,CASKGQVNQPQHF,TRBJ1-5,-,TRBD1,TRBV6-6
TGTGCCACCACCAGAGATTTAAGGAACAACCAAGAGACCCAGTACTTC,CATTRDLRNNQETQYF,TRBJ2-5,-,-,TRBV15
TGTGCCAGCGGCCAGGGCGATGGCTACACCTTC,CASGQGDGYTF,TRBJ1-2,-,-,TRBV6-1
TGCGCCAGCGCCCCTGCGGCGGGCGAGCAGTACTTC,CASAPAAGEQYF,TRBJ2-7,-,-,TRBV10-2
TGTGCCAGCAGCCCGGAAGCGGGTTGGTCCTACAATGAGCAGTTCTTC,CASSPEAGWSYNEQFF,TRBJ2-1,once,-,TRBV5-4
TGCAGCGTAAACGTGGGCTACGAGCAGTACTTC,CSVNVGYEQYF,TRBJ2-7,-,-,TRBV29-1
TGTGCCAGCAGCTTATTAAGGGGGAGGGACAATGAGCAGTTCTTC,CASSLLRGRDNEQFF,TRBJ2-1,-,-,TRBV11-3
TGTGCCAGCAGCTTACAAGGGGCGAGCTACGAGCAGTACTTC,CASSLQGASYEQYF,TRBJ2-7,-,-,TRBV7-6